This T cell receptor beta chain was obtained from a study of OX40 agonist ivuxolimab in advanced cancers. Concerning the study at large: Ivuxolimab was an agonistic, fully human IgG2 monoclonal antibody directed against OX40 (CD134), a costimulatory receptor. Intravenous ivuxolimab was administered to patients every 2 weeks at six dose levels: 0.01, 0.1, 0.3, 1.5, 3 and 10 mg/kg. Of the approximately 54 patients in dose escalation, approximately 20 had hepatocellular carcinoma, about 15 had melanoma, 9 had renal cell carcinoma and 9 had head and neck cancer. In the dose-escalation cohort, 82.7% of patients were male, and the mean age was around 60 years, with a range of about 23 to 85. Prior anti-PD-1, anti-PD-L1 or anti-CTLA-4 therapy was permitted, and checkpoint inhibitors had been received by less than 45% of dose-escalation patients. Partial responses occurred in three dose-escalation patients, of whom one had hepatocellular carcinoma and two had cutaneous melanoma. The purpose of peripheral TCRbeta sequencing was to test whether ivuxolimab changed TCR sequence diversity and led to clonal T-cell expansion. The monotherapy dose-escalation portion (N = 52 patients) of the phase I ivuxolimab trial is reported in the paper.

In regard to this clone: No cognate antigen has been identified for it. No much larger clonotype is one base removed from it; base qualities were not supplied.

The study at large found these results: The antigen specificity of the peripheral T cells that underwent clonal expansion was not determined. In the 0.1-3.0 mg/kg groups, partial responders had among the lowest normalized peripheral clonal expansion, particularly in CD8+ T cells. After ivuxolimab, expanded clones were on average more numerous among CD8+ T cells than among CD4+ T cells. At doses of 0.1 to 3.0 mg/kg, clonal expansion of both CD4+ and CD8+ T cells in blood was seen between baseline and week 6. Low levels of normalized T-cell clonal expansion were also seen in some nonresponding patients.

Patients with autoimmune disease history or receiving systemic immunosuppression were excluded from the trial. Peripheral blood for TCR sequencing was collected from all dose cohorts at baseline, on cycle 4 day 1, and on cycle 7 day 1. Samples came from an open-label, multicenter, first-in-human phase I dose-escalation trial of ivuxolimab. Adults with locally advanced or metastatic melanoma, renal cell carcinoma, hepatocellular carcinoma or head and neck squamous cell carcinoma were enrolled in the trial. Before TCR sequencing, CD4+ T cells and CD8+ T cells were sorted from peripheral blood as separate populations. The germline V gene encodes CDR1 MNHEY and CDR2 SVGAGI. CDR3 length: 14 amino acids, cysteine to phenylalanine. Here the CDR3 DNA is all that survives: 42 bases in frame from base 1. Compared with germline, V lacks 5 bases and J lacks 0 bases; bases without a gene match: 2. Genomic DNA was isolated from the sorted cells so that the TCRbeta CDR3 region could be sequenced. The immunoSEQ Assay was used for sequencing of TCRbeta CDR3 regions. In TCRdb, the immuneACCESS table is reduced to in-frame sequences with V and J assigned. These tables do not hold every clone; where another copy was compared, an unresolved V gene accounts for under half, and the others remain unexplained. This sample has some 80,000 clones in its table, and more than 75% of those were observed once. The ten largest clonotypes hold nearly 0.55% of the sample.

The material was CD4+ or CD8+ T cells sorted from blood, obtained in a trial of the OX40 agonist ivuxolimab. The V gene is TRBV6-5 and the J gene is TRBJ2-7; TRBD2 matches 9 bases in the middle. This receptor was obtained from an adult with an advanced solid tumor such as melanoma, head and neck, liver or kidney cancer. CDR3 protein: CASSPSGVSYEQYF. The DNA reads TGTGCCAGCAGTCCTAGCGGGGTCTCCTACGAGCAGTACTTC.